The T cell receptor beta chain under discussion was sequenced for a study of cytomegalovirus exposure and HLA in healthy donors. Study-wide context: The 130 or so validation repertoires, a later analysis reported, used the same platform as the roughly 610 first-cohort repertoires.

The CDR3 covers 12 residues. Germline-derived CDR1 and CDR2 are SQVTM and ANQGSEA. Between the trimmed V and J ends, which lost 6 bases and 7 bases, there was a span of 15 bases. The donors formed part of the roughly 120-subject validation cohort, distinct from the roughly 620-subject first cohort. Sequencing was performed with immunoSEQ multiplex PCR; in TCRdb, only in-frame clones are kept and a portion is missing. The profile shows 100,000 to 150,000 clones, almost 90% of them singletons. Sequencing was done on a sample of PBMCs. This receptor was identified in a man aged 25 to 40 in good health and CMV-seronegative. The rearrangement uses TRBV29-1 and TRBJ1-1; possible D gene TRBD1, 6 bases. The DNA for the CDR3 is TGCAGCGTAACGACAACAGGGAATGAAGCTTTCTTT. Protein product: CSVTTTGNEAFF. The whole variable domain, filled in from reference TRBV29-1 and TRBJ1-1, reads SAVISQKPSRDICQRGTSLTIQCQVDSQVTMMFWYRQQPGQSLTLIATANQGSEATYESGFVIDKFPISRPNLTFSTLTVSNMSPEDSSIYLCSVTTTGNEAFFGQGTRLTVV.